The T cell receptor beta chain described here comes from a study of shared clonotypes between healthy human individuals. Study findings and constraints: Larger richness was generally estimated for naive than memory subsets.

Naive-designated CD8 cells lacked CD45RO, were positively enriched for CCR7, and omitted terminally differentiated effector memory CD45RA+ cells. Assay: immunoSEQ multiplex PCR; the TCRdb copy retains only in-frame clones and omits some. Of about 800,000 clones in the sample, just over 95% were seen once. Of note for this clone: What it recognizes is unknown.

CDR3 length equals 16 residues. CDR1 is MNHEY and CDR2 is SMNVEV in the germline V gene (reference sequence). The ends were cut back, 0 bases at V and 0 bases at J, with 9 bases in the middle. The sequencing sample was made of naive CD8+ T cells sorted from blood. The rearrangement joins TRBV27 to TRBJ1-3; D remains ambiguous. This sequence originates from a man aged 25 to 40 in good health. CDR3 coding DNA: TGTGCCAGCAGTTTATCGCTCCCCGTCTCTGGAAACACCATATATTTT. Its translation is CASSLSLPVSGNTIYF.